Presented here are 26 T cell receptor beta chains from one specimen sequenced in a study of shared clonotypes between healthy human individuals. Assay: immunoSEQ multiplex PCR; the TCRdb copy retains only in-frame clones and omits some. The sample comprises 2,100,000 or so clones, approximately 95% of which are singletons, and roughly 0.13% rests with the top ten. The sequenced sample consisted of naive CD4+ T cells sorted from blood. Subset denoted: CD45RA+ positively selected. The receptors come from a man younger than 35 in good health.

This clone was detected once. V is TRBV11-3 and J is TRBJ1-4, with 7 bases lining up with TRBD1. V lost 10 bases, J lost 3 bases, and 8 bases stayed unmatched. The CDR3 consists of 14 residues. Germline CDR1 reads SGHNT; CDR2 reads YENEEA. DNA of the CDR3: TGTGCCACCGTCCGAGGGGGCCCTAATGAAAAACTGTTTTTT. This translates into CATVRGGPNEKLFF.

The rearrangement joins TRBV28 to TRBJ1-1; 7 positions agree with TRBD1. The CDR3 spans 15 residues. CDR1 is MDHEN, CDR2 SYDVKM, per germline. Trimming cost V 6 bases and J 5 bases; bases outside gene matches: 12. The CDR3 protein is CASSPGQSYGTEAFF. The CDR3 DNA sequence: TGTGCCAGCAGCCCGGGACAGTCCTATGGTACTGAAGCTTTCTTT.

The chain uses TRBV2 and TRBJ2-7, with a weak D call TRBD1 (5 bases). Per germline, CDR1 SNHLY and CDR2 FYNNEI. V was trimmed by 6 bases and J by 3 bases, leaving 15 bases between them. The CDR3 length is 14 residues. The DNA for the CDR3 is TGTGCCAGCAGAGTGAATCAGGGTTACTACGAGCAGTACTTC. It yields the protein CASRVNQGYYEQYF.

The chain recombines TRBV29-1 with TRBJ2-3; 13 bases match TRBD2. This CDR3 is 15 amino acids long. The V and J ends lost 4 bases and 2 bases, in that order; junction bases with no gene match: 3. Looked up from germline, CDR1 is SQVTM and CDR2 is ANQGSEA. In DNA, the CDR3 is TGCAGCGTTGGGACTAGCGGGAGCCCCACAGATACGCAGTATTTT. Protein: CSVGTSGSPTDTQYF.

V usage is TRBV7-9 and J usage is TRBJ2-3; D is ambiguous. The germline CDR1 and CDR2 sequences are SEHNR and FQNEAQ (reference sequence). Trimming cost V 4 bases and J 3 bases, with 8 bases left between them. The CDR3 is 13 amino acids. The CDR3 loop is CASSSAGTDTQYF. The CDR3, as DNA: TGTGCCAGCAGCTCGGCCGGGACAGATACGCAGTATTTT. Looking up the rest from reference TRBV7-9 and TRBJ2-3 gives the full variable domain: DTGVSQNPRHKITKRGQNVTFRCDPISEHNRLYWYRQTLGQGPEFLTYFQNEAQLEKSRLLSDRFSAERPKGSFSTLEIQRTEQGDSAMYLCASSSAGTDTQYFGPGTRLTVL.

This sequence joins TRBV5-1 and TRBJ2-7; D is unresolved. The CDR3 is 14 amino acids. Trimming took 2 bases from V and 6 from J, leaving 15 bases between them. Germline V CDR1 and CDR2: SGHRS, YFSETQ. CDR3 sequence: CASSLGPTGGEQYF. CDR3 DNA: TGCGCCAGCAGCTTAGGACCGACTGGTGGCGAGCAGTACTTC. The full variable domain, in which reference TRBV5-1 and TRBJ2-7 provide the parts outside the CDR3, is KAGVTQTPRYLIKTRGQQVTLSCSPISGHRSVSWYQQTPGQGLQFLFEYFSETQRNKGNFPGRFSGRQFSNSRSEMNVSTLELGDSALYLCASSLGPTGGEQYFGPGTRLTVT.

The rearrangement uses TRBV5-1 and TRBJ2-1; perhaps TRBD1 as D (5 bases). Trimming took 2 bases from V and 1 from J, leaving 13 bases between them. The CDR3 is made up of 16 amino acids. Germline CDR1 SGHRS, CDR2 YFSETQ. CDR3 sequence (DNA): TGCGCCAGCAGCTTACAAGGGGCAGGGTCCTACAATGAGCAGTTCTTC. Its protein is CASSLQGAGSYNEQFF.

The gene calls are TRBV10-3 and TRBJ2-2, with D tentatively TRBD1 or TRBD2 (7 bases each). Germline V gene data show CDR1 as ENHRY and CDR2 as SYGVKD. The CDR3 has 14 amino acids. V was cut by 11 bases and J by 4 bases, with 17 bases left in between. In nucleotides, the CDR3 is TGTGCCGCTCAAACCAGGGGGGGCACCGGGGAGCTGTTTTTT. It codes for CAAQTRGGTGELFF.

The chain employs TRBV5-1 and TRBJ1-6; TRBD1 matches at 7 bases. The CDR3 extends over 16 amino acids. Germline CDR1 SGHRS, CDR2 YFSETQ. The ends lost 7 bases at V and 4 bases at J; junction bases unmatched: 11. The CDR3 nucleotides are TGCGCCAGCGCCTCCGAGATGGGACAGTATAATTCACCCCTCCACTTT. It is translated as CASASEMGQYNSPLHF.

J is TRBJ1-2 and V is TRBV6-5; TRBD1 matches 9 bases. Germline CDR1 and CDR2: MNHEY and SVGAGI. The V and J ends lost 6 bases and 8 bases, in that order; junction bases with no gene match: 10. The CDR3 totals 14 residues. In DNA form, the CDR3 reads TGTGCCAGCAGGAACGCCGGGACAGGGTACGGCTACACCTTC. This codes for CASRNAGTGYGYTF.

The gene calls are TRBV6-6 and TRBJ1-1; D remains unclear. Looked up from germline, CDR1 is MNHNY and CDR2 is SVGAGI (reference sequence). CDR3 length: 13 residues. Trimming pared 4 bases from V and 5 bases from J, leaving 11 bases between. CDR3 bases: TGTGCCAGCAGTTCCCCAAGTCCAACTGAAGCTTTCTTT. Its protein product is CASSSPSPTEAFF.

This chain uses TRBV5-1 with TRBJ2-3; possibly TRBD1 for D (5 bases). The CDR3 has 15 residues. Germline lookup yields CDR1 SGHRS and CDR2 YFSETQ. Trimming shortened V by 1 base and J by 3 bases, and 12 bases separated the two germline ends. CDR3 in amino acids: CASSLWGRSTDTQYF. CDR3 in DNA: TGCGCCAGCAGCTTGTGGGGCCGCTCTACAGATACGCAGTATTTT. Together with reference TRBV5-1 and TRBJ2-3, the CDR3 gives the full variable domain: KAGVTQTPRYLIKTRGQQVTLSCSPISGHRSVSWYQQTPGQGLQFLFEYFSETQRNKGNFPGRFSGRQFSNSRSEMNVSTLELGDSALYLCASSLWGRSTDTQYFGPGTRLTVL.

V usage is TRBV29-1 and J usage is TRBJ2-7, with a weak D call TRBD1 (6 bases). The V end lost 4 bases, the J end lost 5 bases, and 15 bases lay between the germline ends. The CDR3 loop spans 13 amino acids. CDR1 SQVTM and CDR2 ANQGSEA come from the germline V gene. The CDR3, as DNA: TGCAGCGTTGCGAATACAGGGTACAACGAGCAGTACTTC. It is translated as CSVANTGYNEQYF.

Here the CDR3 reads CASSLNQGCIEHPPRKETQYF. The CDR3 coding sequence is TGCGCCAGCAGCCTGAATCAGGGTTGTATCGAGCACCCACCTCGCAAAGAGACCCAGTACTTC. The chain links TRBV10-2 to TRBJ2-5; D perhaps matches TRBD1 (5 bases). This CDR3 comprises 21 residues. V dropped 6 bases and J dropped 3 bases, with 35 bases sitting between them. In germline, CDR1 is WSHSY, CDR2 SAAADI.

This chain links TRBV4-3 with TRBJ2-7; 7 nucleotides agree with TRBD2. The CDR3 is made up of 18 amino acids. Germline assignment: CDR1 LGHNA and CDR2 YSLEER. The V and J ends lost 4 bases and 2 bases, in that order; junction bases with no gene match: 17. The CDR3 loop is CASSRLASVSGAPYEQYF. The CDR3 region has the DNA TGCGCCAGCAGCCGATTAGCAAGCGTGAGCGGGGCCCCCTACGAGCAGTACTTC.

The V call is TRBV4-1, the J call TRBJ2-4; TRBD2 matches at 7 bases. The CDR3 has 15 residues. J lost 8 bases, V lost 1 base, and 8 bases had no gene match. Germline assignment: CDR1 MGHRA and CDR2 YSYEKL. CDR3 sequence reads: CASSQGTSTMHIQYF. The CDR3 nucleotides are TGCGCCAGCAGCCAAGGGACTAGTACGATGCACATTCAGTACTTC.

The V gene is TRBV2, the J gene TRBJ2-3; tentatively, D is TRBD1 or TRBD2 (6 bases each). Germline V gene data show CDR1 as SNHLY and CDR2 as FYNNEI. The CDR3 totals 12 residues. V was clipped by 11 bases and J by 9 bases, with 18 bases between them. In DNA, the CDR3 is TGTGCCGGTGGGGGGCCAGATAGGACGCAGTATTTT. Translating gives CAGGGPDRTQYF. Full variable domain (rest looked up from reference TRBV2 and TRBJ2-3): EPEVTQTPSHQVTQMGQEVILRCVPISNHLYFYWYRQILGQKVEFLVSFYNNEISEKSEIFDDQFSVERPDGSNFTLKIRSTKLEDSAMYFCAGGGPDRTQYFGPGTRLTVL.

The chain carries TRBV27 and TRBJ2-7, with 8 bases identical to TRBD1. This CDR3 region has 15 residues. The V and J ends lost 5 bases and 3 bases, in that order; junction bases with no gene match: 9. Per the germline V gene, CDR1 is MNHEY and CDR2 is SMNVEV (reference sequence). This CDR3 is CASSPAGTGLYEQYF. CDR3 DNA: TGTGCCAGCAGTCCCGCCGGGACAGGTCTCTACGAGCAGTACTTC.

The J gene is TRBJ1-4, the V gene TRBV19, with D perhaps matching TRBD1 (5 bases). V was cut by 5 bases and J by 7 bases, with 20 bases left in between. This CDR3 has 16 amino acids. CDR1 LNHDA and CDR2 SQIVND come from the germline V gene (reference sequence). The CDR3 coding sequence is TGTGCCAGTAGTCCACCAGAGTGGGGGACGAGTGAAAAACTGTTTTTT. It specifies CASSPPEWGTSEKLFF.

V and J are TRBV5-4 and TRBJ2-2, with TRBD1 as a possible D gene (6 bases). The V end lost 4 bases, the J end lost 6 bases, and 16 bases lay between the germline ends. CDR1 SGHNT and CDR2 YYREEE come from the germline V gene (reference sequence). The CDR3 contains 15 residues. CDR3: CASSPAGVSAGELFF. The CDR3, as DNA: TGTGCCAGCAGCCCAGCAGGGGTTTCAGCCGGGGAGCTGTTTTTT.

The gene calls are TRBV10-1 and TRBJ2-1, with 10 bases that match TRBD1. The junction had 2 bases not matched to a gene; V was cut back by 6 bases and J by 12 bases. The CDR3 consists of 11 residues. Germline CDR1 is WNHNN and CDR2 is SYGVQD (reference sequence). This CDR3 is CASRGQGRQFF. The CDR3 DNA sequence: TGCGCCAGCAGGGGACAGGGGAGGCAGTTCTTC.

The rearrangement uses TRBV5-1 and TRBJ2-1, with D perhaps TRBD2 (6 bases). Germline CDR1 and CDR2: SGHRS and YFSETQ. The CDR3 totals 14 residues. With 0 bases removed from V and 9 bases from J, the gap between germline ends came to 13 bases. The CDR3 region is CASSLAGGGREQFF. The CDR3 nucleotides read TGCGCCAGCAGCTTGGCCGGGGGAGGACGTGAGCAGTTCTTC.

On this clone itself: Other DNA sequences in the same sample also yield this CDR3. This rearrangement joins TRBV30 to TRBJ1-5, with TRBD1 matching over 8 bases. Germline CDR1 and CDR2: GTSNPN and SVGIG (reference sequence). CDR3 size: 14 residues. J gave up 2 bases and V 2 bases, and 2 bases lay outside the gene matches. In nucleotides, the CDR3 is TGTGCCTGGAGTCCGGGACAGGGCAATCAGCCCCAGCATTTT. Protein product: CAWSPGQGNQPQHF.

This clone was picked up one time. The CDR3 nucleotides read TGTGCCAGCAGCTTGAGCGGGGGAATACAAGAGACCCAGTACTTC. Encoded protein: CASSLSGGIQETQYF. The gene calls are TRBV5-4 and TRBJ2-5, with 8 nucleotides matching TRBD2. CDR1 is SGHNT, CDR2 YYREEE, per germline (reference sequence). After removal of 1 base from V and 2 bases from J, the junction contained 4 bases not matched to a gene. There are 15 residues in the CDR3.

The rearrangement uses TRBV30 and TRBJ1-1, with TRBD1 identical over 7 bases. V gave up 5 bases and J gave up 1 base; unmatched junction bases: 13. This CDR3 comprises 16 residues. Germline-derived CDR1 and CDR2 are GTSNPN and SVGIG (reference sequence). The CDR3 spells CAWSLLTGIGNTEAFF. CDR3 nucleotides: TGTGCCTGGTCCCTCTTGACAGGGATTGGGAACACTGAAGCTTTCTTT.

This chain links TRBV28 with TRBJ2-5; tentatively, D is TRBD1 (5 bases). CDR3 size: 18 residues. Germline V gives CDR1 MDHEN, CDR2 SYDVKM. V lost 6 bases and J 3 bases, leaving 26 bases between the germline ends. The CDR3 sequence: CASSPALGPIQTKETQYF. The CDR3 coding sequence is TGTGCCAGCAGCCCAGCGTTGGGGCCCATTCAGACAAAAGAGACCCAGTACTTC.